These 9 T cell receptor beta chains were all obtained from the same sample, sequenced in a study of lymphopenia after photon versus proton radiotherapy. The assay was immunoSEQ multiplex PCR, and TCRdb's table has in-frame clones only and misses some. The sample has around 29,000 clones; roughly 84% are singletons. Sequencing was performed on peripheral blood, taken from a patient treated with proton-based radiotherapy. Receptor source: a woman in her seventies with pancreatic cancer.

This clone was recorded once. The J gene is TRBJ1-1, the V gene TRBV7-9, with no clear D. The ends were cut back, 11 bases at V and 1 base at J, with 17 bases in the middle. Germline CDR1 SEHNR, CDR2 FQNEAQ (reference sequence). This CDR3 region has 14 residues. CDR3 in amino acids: CAGSRLGSNTEAFF. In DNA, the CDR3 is TGTGCCGGCTCTCGTTTAGGGTCGAACACTGAAGCTTTCTTT.

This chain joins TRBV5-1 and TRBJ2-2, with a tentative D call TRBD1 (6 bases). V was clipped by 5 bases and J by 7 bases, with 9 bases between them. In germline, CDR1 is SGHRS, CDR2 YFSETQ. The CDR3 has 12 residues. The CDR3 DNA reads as TGCGCCAGCAGACCGGACAGCGGGGAGCTGTTTTTT. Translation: CASRPDSGELFF. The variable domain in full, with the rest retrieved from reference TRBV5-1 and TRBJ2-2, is KAGVTQTPRYLIKTRGQQVTLSCSPISGHRSVSWYQQTPGQGLQFLFEYFSETQRNKGNFPGRFSGRQFSNSRSEMNVSTLELGDSALYLCASRPDSGELFFGEGSRLTVL.

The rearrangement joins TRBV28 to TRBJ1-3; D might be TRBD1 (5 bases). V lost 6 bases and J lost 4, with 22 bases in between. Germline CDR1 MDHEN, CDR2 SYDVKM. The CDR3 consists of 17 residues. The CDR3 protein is CASSIITGPRGGNTIYF. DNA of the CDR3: TGTGCCAGCAGCATTATAACAGGACCCCGGGGAGGAAACACCATATATTTT.

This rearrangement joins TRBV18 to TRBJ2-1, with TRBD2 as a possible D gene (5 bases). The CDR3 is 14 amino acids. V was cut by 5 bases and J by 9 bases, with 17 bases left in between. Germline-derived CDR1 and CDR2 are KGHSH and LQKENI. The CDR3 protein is CASSGGGTSAEQFF. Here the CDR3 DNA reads TGTGCCAGCTCAGGAGGAGGCACAAGCGCTGAGCAGTTCTTC. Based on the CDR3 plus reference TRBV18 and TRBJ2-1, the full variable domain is NAGVMQNPRHLVRRRGQEARLRCSPMKGHSHVYWYRQLPEEGLKFMVYLQKENIIDESGMPKERFSAEFPKEGPSILRIQQVVRGDSAAYFCASSGGGTSAEQFFGPGTRLTVL.

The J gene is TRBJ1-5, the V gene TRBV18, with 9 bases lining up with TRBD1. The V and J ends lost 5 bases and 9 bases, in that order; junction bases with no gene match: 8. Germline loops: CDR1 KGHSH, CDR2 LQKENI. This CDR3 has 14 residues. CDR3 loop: CASSTGQGGMPQHF. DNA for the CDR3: TGTGCCAGCTCAACGGGACAGGGCGGGATGCCCCAGCATTTT.

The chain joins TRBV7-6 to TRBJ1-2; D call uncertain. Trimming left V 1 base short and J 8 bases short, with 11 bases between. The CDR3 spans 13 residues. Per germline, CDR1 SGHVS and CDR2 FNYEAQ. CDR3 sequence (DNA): TGTGCCAGCAGCTTAGACGGCGTGTTGGGCTACACCTTC. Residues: CASSLDGVLGYTF.

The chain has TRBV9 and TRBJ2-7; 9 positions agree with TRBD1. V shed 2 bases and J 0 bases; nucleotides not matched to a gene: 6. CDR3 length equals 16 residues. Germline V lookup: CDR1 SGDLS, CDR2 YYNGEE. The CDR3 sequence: CASSVGQGSLSYEQYF. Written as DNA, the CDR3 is TGTGCCAGCAGCGTCGGACAGGGGTCTCTCTCCTACGAGCAGTACTTC.

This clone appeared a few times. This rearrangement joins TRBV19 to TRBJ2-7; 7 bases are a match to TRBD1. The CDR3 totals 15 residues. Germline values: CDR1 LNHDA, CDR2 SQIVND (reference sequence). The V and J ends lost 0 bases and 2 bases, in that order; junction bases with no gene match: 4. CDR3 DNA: TGTGCCAGTAGTATAGATCAAAGGGGGCCCTACGAGCAGTACTTC. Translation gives CASSIDQRGPYEQYF.

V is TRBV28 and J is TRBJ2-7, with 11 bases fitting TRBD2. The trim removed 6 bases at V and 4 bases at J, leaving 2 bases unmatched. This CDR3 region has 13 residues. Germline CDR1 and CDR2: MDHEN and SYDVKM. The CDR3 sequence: CASRLAGGYEQYF. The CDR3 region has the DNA TGTGCCAGCAGATTAGCGGGAGGGTACGAGCAGTACTTC. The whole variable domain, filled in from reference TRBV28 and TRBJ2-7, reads DVKVTQSSRYLVKRTGEKVFLECVQDMDHENMFWYRQDPGLGLRLIYFSYDVKMKEKGDIPEGYSVSREKKERFSLILESASTNQTSMYLCASRLAGGYEQYFGPGTRLTVT.